These 19 T cell receptor beta chains came from one sample sequenced in a study of shared clonotypes between healthy human individuals. TCRdb keeps only in-frame clones here, not all; method: immunoSEQ multiplex PCR. Of about 680,000 clones in the sample, 72% were seen once. The source material was memory CD4+ T cells sorted from blood. Stated subset: CD45RA-negative fraction. Receptors were obtained from a woman aged 25 to 39 in good health.

The rearrangement uses TRBV25-1 and TRBJ2-7, with TRBD2 matching over 8 bases. The J segment lost 3 bases and the V segment lost 4 bases, leaving 5 bases of the junction unmatched. This CDR3 contains 14 residues. The germline V gene encodes CDR1 MGHDK and CDR2 SYGVNS. The chain's CDR3 is CASSASGTSYEQYF. The DNA for the CDR3 is TGTGCCAGCAGTGCCTCCGGGACTAGCTACGAGCAGTACTTC.

The V and J genes are TRBV18 and TRBJ1-1; D is unclear. CDR1 KGHSH and CDR2 LQKENI come from the germline V gene. The V and J ends lost 5 bases and 2 bases respectively, with 15 bases between them. The CDR3 covers 15 residues. As DNA, the CDR3 is TGTGCCAGCTCATCCCCTCGTACAAGAAACACTGAAGCTTTCTTT. Protein product: CASSSPRTRNTEAFF.

V gene TRBV4-1 combines with J gene TRBJ2-1, with TRBD2 matching 9 bases. CDR3 length: 17 amino acids. CDR1 and CDR2 (germline): MGHRA, YSYEKL. The ends lost 0 bases at V and 8 bases at J; junction bases unmatched: 11. Here the CDR3 reads CASSQDRRSGRTYEQFF. The CDR3 DNA is TGCGCCAGCAGCCAAGACCGCCGTAGCGGGAGAACGTATGAGCAGTTCTTC.

The chain joins TRBV7-9 to TRBJ2-1, with 11 nucleotides matching TRBD1. This CDR3 is 16 amino acids long. The germline V gene encodes CDR1 SEHNR and CDR2 FQNEAQ (reference sequence). The V gene end was trimmed by 0 bases and the J gene end by 4 bases; junction bases not matched to a gene: 2. CDR3 residues: CASSLADRGPYNEQFF. Here the CDR3 DNA reads TGTGCCAGCAGCTTAGCGGACAGGGGGCCTTACAATGAGCAGTTCTTC. Based on the CDR3 plus reference TRBV7-9 and TRBJ2-1, the full variable domain is DTGVSQNPRHKITKRGQNVTFRCDPISEHNRLYWYRQTLGQGPEFLTYFQNEAQLEKSRLLSDRFSAERPKGSFSTLEIQRTEQGDSAMYLCASSLADRGPYNEQFFGPGTRLTVL.

The chain combines TRBV5-1 with TRBJ1-3; no definite D call. V lost 6 bases, J lost 0 bases, and 10 bases lay in between. From germline, CDR1 is SGHRS and CDR2 YFSETQ. The CDR3 spans 14 residues. This CDR3 reads CASTTGSSGNTIYF. The CDR3 bases are TGCGCCAGCACAACGGGGAGCTCTGGAAACACCATATATTTT. The full variable domain, its missing parts supplied by reference TRBV5-1 and TRBJ1-3, is KAGVTQTPRYLIKTRGQQVTLSCSPISGHRSVSWYQQTPGQGLQFLFEYFSETQRNKGNFPGRFSGRQFSNSRSEMNVSTLELGDSALYLCASTTGSSGNTIYFGEGSWLTVV.

The chain carries TRBV19 and TRBJ1-2; D gene ambiguous. The CDR3 covers 15 residues. Germline V gene lookup returns CDR1 LNHDA and CDR2 SQIVND (reference sequence). The germline V and J ends were trimmed by 9 bases and 4 bases, with 21 bases remaining between them. CDR3 protein: CASRTSSSSPYGYTF. DNA for the CDR3: TGTGCCAGCCGAACTAGCTCCTCAAGCCCCTATGGCTACACCTTC.

This clone was recorded only once. The genes are TRBV19 and TRBJ2-3; 10 bases agree with TRBD1. The CDR3 spans 15 residues. In germline, CDR1 is LNHDA, CDR2 SQIVND (reference sequence). The V and J ends lost 3 bases and 3 bases, in that order; junction bases with no gene match: 3. CDR3 coding DNA: TGTGCCAGTAGTATCCGACAGGGGGCAACAGATACGCAGTATTTT. Its translation: CASSIRQGATDTQYF.

The V and J genes are TRBV6-6 and TRBJ1-1; tentatively, D is TRBD1 (5 bases). This CDR3 comprises 15 residues. Germline values: CDR1 MNHNY, CDR2 SVGAGI (reference sequence). Trimming removed 0 bases at V and 1 base at J, with 9 bases between. The CDR3 sequence is CASSYSGRTNTEAFF. CDR3 nucleotide sequence: TGTGCCAGCAGTTACTCGGGACGGACGAACACTGAAGCTTTCTTT.

The chain has TRBV7-2 and TRBJ2-7; 8 bases line up with TRBD2. Germline V gene data show CDR1 as SGHTA and CDR2 as FQGNSA. With V trimmed by 8 bases and J by 3 bases, 9 bases remained unmatched. The CDR3 has 14 residues. The CDR3 region has the DNA TGTGCCAGCCTAATGAGCGGGAGAGTCTACGAGCAGTACTTC. It specifies CASLMSGRVYEQYF. Looking up the rest from reference TRBV7-2 and TRBJ2-7 gives the full variable domain: GAGVSQSPSNKVTEKGKDVELRCDPISGHTALYWYRQSLGQGLEFLIYFQGNSAPDKSGLPSDRFSAERTGGSVSTLTIQRTQQEDSAVYLCASLMSGRVYEQYFGPGTRLTVT.

This clone was picked up one time. The chain joins TRBV4-1 to TRBJ2-3; D could derive from TRBD1 or TRBD2 (6 bases each). Germline-derived CDR1 and CDR2 are MGHRA and YSYEKL. The ends were cut back, 1 base at V and 5 bases at J, with 16 bases in the middle. The CDR3 contains 16 residues. The CDR3 nucleotides are TGCGCCAGCAGCCAAGTATCTTGGGGGGCGGGAGATACGCAGTATTTT. Protein product: CASSQVSWGAGDTQYF.

The chain employs TRBV18 and TRBJ2-1, with 10 bases aligning to TRBD1. V was pared by 3 bases and J by 6 bases, with 2 bases of the junction left unmatched. The CDR3 runs 14 residues. Germline CDR1 is KGHSH and CDR2 is LQKENI. CDR3 nucleotides: TGTGCCAGCTCACCCGGGACAGGGGTCAATGAGCAGTTCTTC. As protein: CASSPGTGVNEQFF.

Comment on this clone: This may arise from a read error, as a much more abundant clone is one base away. In the same sample, other DNA sequences code for this CDR3. The chain uses TRBV7-2 and TRBJ2-5; D is unclear. The germline V gene encodes CDR1 SGHTA and CDR2 FQGNSA. Trimming cost V 0 bases and J 4 bases, with 0 bases left between them. CDR3 length equals 11 residues. CDR3 in amino acids: CASSLAETQYF. CDR3 sequence (DNA): TGTGCCAGCAGCTTAGCAGAGACCCAGTACTTC.

This clone was counted a few times. This chain uses TRBV29-1 with TRBJ2-5; possibly TRBD2 for D (5 bases). CDR1 is SQVTM and CDR2 is ANQGSEA in the germline V gene. The CDR3 loop spans 11 amino acids. The V and J ends lost 6 bases and 5 bases respectively, with 10 bases between them. CDR3 sequence: CSVRVGETQYF. The DNA of the CDR3 is TGCAGCGTGAGGGTCGGGGAGACCCAGTACTTC.

This chain connects TRBV10-1 to TRBJ1-1; TRBD1 might be the D (5 bases). The V end was cut by 6 bases, the J end by 3 bases, with 11 bases between. The CDR3 extends over 13 amino acids. Germline-derived CDR1 and CDR2 are WNHNN and SYGVQD (reference sequence). DNA for the CDR3: TGCGCCAGCAGACGGGGCGAGGACACTGAAGCTTTCTTT. Translated: CASRRGEDTEAFF.

As regards this clone: Other DNA sequences in the same sample also yield this CDR3. The V call is TRBV5-1, the J call TRBJ1-5; the D is unclear. Germline V gene lookup returns CDR1 SGHRS and CDR2 YFSETQ. V was trimmed by 3 bases and J by 2 bases, leaving 6 bases between them. This CDR3 comprises 13 residues. The CDR3 sequence is CASSWDGNQPQHF. CDR3 DNA: TGCGCCAGCAGCTGGGATGGCAATCAGCCCCAGCATTTT.

The CDR3 is CASSLGGQGSNQPQHF. The CDR3 DNA follows: TGCGCCAGCAGCTTGGGTGGGCAGGGGAGCAATCAGCCCCAGCATTTT. The chain couples TRBV5-1 to TRBJ1-5, with D maybe TRBD1 (6 bases). Trimming left V 0 bases short and J 1 base short, with 11 bases between. Germline V gene sequence: CDR1 SGHRS, CDR2 YFSETQ. The CDR3 is 16 residues long.

The chain has TRBV5-4 and TRBJ2-7; weak D call: TRBD1 (6 bases). The CDR3 is 12 amino acids. Trimming stripped 5 bases from V and 4 bases from J, with 10 bases between. Germline V gene lookup returns CDR1 SGHNT and CDR2 YYREEE (reference sequence). The CDR3 here is CASRFDRYEQYF. Here the CDR3 DNA reads TGTGCCAGCAGATTCGACAGGTACGAGCAGTACTTC.

This clone has just one count. This sequence joins TRBV27 and TRBJ2-7; 8 bases line up with TRBD2. The V and J ends lost 3 bases and 4 bases, in that order; junction bases with no gene match: 8. Germline V gene sequence: CDR1 MNHEY, CDR2 SMNVEV (reference sequence). This CDR3 has 15 residues. This chain's CDR3 is CASSFSRTSSYEQYF. For the CDR3, the DNA is TGTGCCAGCAGTTTCTCTCGGACTAGCAGTTACGAGCAGTACTTC.

As regards this clone: Additional DNA sequences in this sample encode the identical CDR3. The chain carries TRBV5-4 and TRBJ1-2; 10 bases are shared with TRBD1. The CDR3 extends over 15 amino acids. With 4 bases clipped from V and 3 bases from J, the junction kept 6 bases outside the gene matches. CDR1 and CDR2 from the germline V gene are SGHNT and YYREEE (reference sequence). The CDR3 coding sequence is TGTGCCAGCAGCGGACGGGACAGGGGAGACTATGGCTACACCTTC. Translating it yields CASSGRDRGDYGYTF.